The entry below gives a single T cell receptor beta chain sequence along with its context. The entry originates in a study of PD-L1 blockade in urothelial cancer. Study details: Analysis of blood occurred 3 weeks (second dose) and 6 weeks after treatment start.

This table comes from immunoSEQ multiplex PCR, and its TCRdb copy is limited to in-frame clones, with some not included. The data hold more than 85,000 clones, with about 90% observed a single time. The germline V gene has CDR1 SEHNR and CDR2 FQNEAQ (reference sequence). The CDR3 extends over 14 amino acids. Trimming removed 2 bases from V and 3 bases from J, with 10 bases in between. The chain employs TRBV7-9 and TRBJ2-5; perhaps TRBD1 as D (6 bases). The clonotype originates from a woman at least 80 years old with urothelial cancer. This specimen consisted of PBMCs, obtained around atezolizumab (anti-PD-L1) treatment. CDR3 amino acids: CASSLYHREETQYF. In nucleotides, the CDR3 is TGTGCCAGCAGCTTATATCACAGGGAAGAGACCCAGTACTTC.